The entry below gives a single T cell receptor (beta chain) sequence along with its context. J lost 1 base, V lost 0 bases, and 0 bases had no gene match. The CDR3 runs 15 residues. Per germline, CDR1 SGDLS and CDR2 YYNGEE. Here immunoSEQ multiplex PCR was the method, and the copy in TCRdb shows in-frame clones only, minus some. The data show 12,000 or so clones, just under 85% seen once. Treatment given: randomized to nivolumab then ipilimumab (arm A) or the reverse (arm B). Patients had received no earlier DNA-damaging chemotherapy. From thawed PBMCs, live CD3+CD8+ cells negative for CD19 and CD56 were sorted. The sample belongs to a study of sequential checkpoint blockade in melanoma. Study-level background: First-line arms were nivolumab then ipilimumab, or the reverse, randomized 1:1.

The input for sequencing was CD8+ T cells sorted from blood (inferred from file names), taken from a patient given nivolumab and ipilimumab in sequence. J is TRBJ2-3 and V is TRBV9; 9 bases map to TRBD1. The receptor was isolated from a human donor with melanoma. CDR3 amino acids: CASSVGTGGTDTQYF. In nucleotides, the CDR3 is TGTGCCAGCAGCGTAGGGACAGGGGGCACAGATACGCAGTATTTT. The whole variable domain, remainder taken from reference TRBV9 and TRBJ2-3, is DSGVTQTPKHLITATGQRVTLRCSPRSGDLSVYWYQQSLDQGLQFLIQYYNGEERAKGNILERFSAQQFPDLHSELNLSSLELGDSALYFCASSVGTGGTDTQYFGPGTRLTVL.